A single sample is the source of the 24 T cell receptor beta chains below, sequenced in a study of T cell repertoires in cytomegalovirus infection. MiXCR was run by TCRdb on the reads, yielding one entry per CDR3 protein. The data hold some 200,000 distinct CDR3 sequences, with 7.5% to 10% observed a single time. The source material was PBMCs. The origin of the receptors is a human donor in good health (CMV status not recorded). Some clones in this sample may be carry-over from other donors' samples.

This clonotype showed up many times. The chain is built from TRBV20-1 and TRBJ2-5, with D possibly matching TRBD2 (6 bases). Germline assignment: CDR1 DFQATT and CDR2 SNEGSKA (reference sequence). The CDR3 runs 13 residues. V was shortened by 3 bases and J by 4 bases, with 12 bases between the two germline ends. CDR3 protein: CSASGGIRETQYF. Here the CDR3 DNA reads TGCAGTGCTAGTGGAGGGATCCGAGAGACCCAGTACTTC.

This clonotype appeared many times. The V gene is TRBV7-2, the J gene TRBJ2-6; D gene ambiguous. The V end was cut by 0 bases, the J end by 2 bases, with 5 bases between. The CDR3 runs to 15 residues. The germline V gene encodes CDR1 SGHTA and CDR2 FQGNSA. CDR3 nucleotide sequence: TGTGCCAGCAGCTTAGCAGTCCCTGGGGCCAACGTCCTGACTTTC. Protein: CASSLAVPGANVLTF.

In this sample, this clonotype turned up many times. The CDR3 is CASSLSIGGYYGYTF. CDR3 DNA sequence: TGTGCCAGCAGTTTATCCATAGGGGGATACTATGGCTACACCTTC. This chain connects TRBV28 to TRBJ1-2; D may be TRBD1 (6 bases). The V end was cut by 1 base, the J end by 3 bases, with 12 bases between. The CDR3 consists of 15 residues. From germline, CDR1 is MDHEN and CDR2 SYDVKM.

In DNA, the CDR3 is TGTGCCATCAGTGTTGCGGAGGCGGCGAAAGAGACCCAGTACTTC. It specifies CAISVAEAAKETQYF. The rearrangement links TRBV10-3 to TRBJ2-5; tentatively, D is TRBD2 (5 bases). Germline V CDR1 and CDR2: ENHRY, SYGVKD. The V gene lost 4 bases and the J gene lost 3 bases, with 15 bases spanning the gap. The length of the CDR3 is 15 residues.

This clonotype has ten or more counts. This chain uses TRBV12-3 or TRBV12-4 with TRBJ1-2; unclear D gene. The V and J ends lost 2 bases and 8 bases respectively, with 15 bases between them. This CDR3 contains 14 residues. The CDR3 protein is CASSLTAGVGGYTF. The DNA for the CDR3 is TGTGCCAGCAGTTTAACCGCAGGAGTGGGCGGCTACACCTTC.

Remarks on this clonotype: This may stem from a read error, because a much larger clone lies one nucleotide away. The chain couples TRBV19 to TRBJ1-6, with 7 bases that match TRBD1. The CDR3 extends over 14 amino acids. Germline V CDR1 and CDR2: LNHDA, SQIVND (reference sequence). The CDR3 region has the DNA TGTGCCAGTAGTGGACAGGCCTATAATTCACCCCTCCAATTT. This sequence encodes CASSGQAYNSPLQF.

This clonotype was counted between two and nine times. The J gene is TRBJ2-1, the V gene TRBV7-6, with 9 bases matching TRBD2. The CDR3 consists of 14 residues. Germline loops: CDR1 SGHVS, CDR2 FNYEAQ. J lost 10 bases, V lost 0 bases, and 4 bases had no gene match. CDR3 bases: TGTGCCAGCAGCTTAGCGTTAGCGGGAGACGAGCAGTTCTTC. This codes for CASSLALAGDEQFF.

This clonotype was detected only a few times. The chain joins TRBV19 to TRBJ2-6; no definite D call. Germline V CDR1 and CDR2: LNHDA, SQIVND (reference sequence). Trimming cost V 8 bases and J 2 bases, with 4 bases left between them. The CDR3 is 12 residues long. Here the CDR3 reads CASLAGANVLTF. The DNA of the CDR3 is TGTGCCAGTCTGGCTGGGGCCAACGTCCTGACTTTC.

The genes are TRBV29-1 and TRBJ1-3, with D hard to call. The V and J ends lost 4 bases and 10 bases respectively, with 8 bases between them. The CDR3 sequence is 10 residues long. CDR1 and CDR2 (germline): SQVTM, ANQGSEA. CDR3 region: CSVATPTIYF. In DNA form, the CDR3 reads TGCAGCGTTGCCACCCCTACCATATATTTT.

At least ten counts were recorded for this clonotype. V and J are TRBV7-9 and TRBJ1-2; no firm D call. V was shortened by 4 bases and J by 13 bases, with 19 bases between the two germline ends. Per the germline V gene, CDR1 is SEHNR and CDR2 is FQNEAQ (reference sequence). The CDR3 has 13 amino acids. The chain's CDR3 is CASSSGRNLGITF. In DNA form, the CDR3 reads TGTGCCAGCAGCTCTGGACGGAATTTAGGGATCACCTTC.

This clonotype occurred many times. The chain joins TRBV6-1 to TRBJ1-3; no firm D call. Trimming pared 5 bases from V and 7 bases from J, leaving 12 bases between. CDR3 length: 13 residues. Germline CDR1 is MNHNS and CDR2 is SASEGT. In DNA form, the CDR3 reads TGTGCCAGCAGTAGGGATCAGAGGAACACCATATATTTT. It encodes CASSRDQRNTIYF.

At least ten counts were recorded for this clonotype. The V gene is TRBV12-3 or TRBV12-4, the J gene TRBJ1-1; D unresolved. The CDR3 length is 14 residues. The V and J ends lost 1 base and 3 bases respectively, with 9 bases between them. In nucleotides, the CDR3 is TGTGCCAGCAGTTTAGGGGCTGGGTACACTGAAGCTTTCTTT. It encodes CASSLGAGYTEAFF.

In this sample, this clonotype turned up many times. This chain connects TRBV7-2 to TRBJ1-2, with 9 bases identical to TRBD1. The CDR3 sequence is 16 residues long. CDR1 and CDR2 from the germline V gene are SGHTA and FQGNSA. V dropped 5 bases and J dropped 4; count of bases not matched to a gene: 11. CDR3: CASSARTGAGIYGYTF. The CDR3 nucleotides read TGTGCCAGCAGCGCGCGGACAGGGGCCGGGATCTATGGCTACACCTTC.

This clonotype was recorded a few times. The V gene is TRBV7-6, the J gene TRBJ2-5; the match to TRBD2 covers 11 bases. The CDR3 spans 15 residues. Germline lookup yields CDR1 SGHVS and CDR2 FNYEAQ. V shed 5 bases, J shed 2 bases, and the junction held 4 bases outside the gene matches. The CDR3 region is CASSPIAGGQETQYF. CDR3 DNA: TGTGCCAGCAGCCCCATAGCGGGAGGGCAAGAGACCCAGTACTTC. Full variable domain (remainder filled in from reference TRBV7-6 and TRBJ2-5): GAGVSQSPRYKVTKRGQDVALRCDPISGHVSLYWYRQALGQGPEFLTYFNYEAQQDKSGLPNDRFSAERPEGSISTLTIQRTEQRDSAMYRCASSPIAGGQETQYFGPGTRLLVL.

This clonotype was seen at least ten times. The V and J genes are TRBV28 and TRBJ2-3; TRBD1 aligns across 7 bases. CDR1 is MDHEN, CDR2 SYDVKM, per germline. CDR3 length: 17 amino acids. The V segment lost 5 bases and the J segment 0 bases; nucleotides outside the gene matches: 11. The CDR3 protein is CASSLTRRTGSTDTQYF. The CDR3 DNA follows: TGTGCCAGCAGTCTCACTCGTCGGACAGGAAGCACAGATACGCAGTATTTT.

The rearrangement uses TRBV6-2 or TRBV6-3 and TRBJ2-5; 11 bases map to TRBD2. J lost 4 bases, V lost 4 bases, and 11 bases had no gene match. Germline assignment: CDR1 MNHEY and CDR2 SVGEGT. This CDR3 has 17 residues. CDR3 coding DNA: TGTGCCAGCAGTTGGATCCGTAGCGGGAGGGACCGAGAGACCCAGTACTTC. Translation gives CASSWIRSGRDRETQYF.

This clonotype was observed many times. This rearrangement joins TRBV7-2 to TRBJ1-1; D gene unclear. Germline CDR1 reads SGHTA; CDR2 reads FQGNSA. The CDR3 is made up of 15 amino acids. V gave up 4 bases and J gave up 1 base, with 13 bases separating them. Here the CDR3 DNA reads TGTGCCAGCAGCTCTAGCCCTACAAGGAACACTGAAGCTTTCTTT. This codes for CASSSSPTRNTEAFF. Full variable domain (outside the CDR3, taken from reference TRBV7-2 and TRBJ1-1): GAGVSQSPSNKVTEKGKDVELRCDPISGHTALYWYRQSLGQGLEFLIYFQGNSAPDKSGLPSDRFSAERTGGSVSTLTIQRTQQEDSAVYLCASSSSPTRNTEAFFGQGTRLTVV.

Comment on this clonotype: A read error may be the cause here, since a much bigger clone is one base away. The chain employs TRBV10-3 and TRBJ1-3; no clear D. CDR3 length: 10 residues. Germline CDR1 and CDR2: ENHRY and SYGVKD. V was cut by 9 bases and J by 8 bases, with 8 bases left in between. This CDR3 is CAIGEDTIYF. In DNA, the CDR3 is TGTGCCATTGGGGAGGACACCATATATTTT.

Many counts were recorded for this clonotype. This rearrangement joins TRBV7-9 to TRBJ2-2; weak D call: TRBD2 (6 bases). The CDR3 consists of 18 residues. Germline CDR1 is SEHNR and CDR2 is FQNEAQ (reference sequence). V dropped 5 bases and J dropped 3 bases, with 22 bases sitting between them. The CDR3 DNA reads TGTGCCAGCAGCCAAACCCGCCTAGGGACTGGCTACACCGGGGAGCTGTTTTTT. This codes for CASSQTRLGTGYTGELFF.

This clonotype appeared many times. This sequence joins TRBV7-2 and TRBJ2-5, with a weak D call TRBD2 (5 bases). The V gene lost 0 bases and the J gene lost 2 bases, with 10 bases spanning the gap. The CDR3 length is 15 residues. CDR1 is SGHTA and CDR2 is FQGNSA in the germline V gene. The CDR3 nucleotides are TGTGCCAGCAGCTTAGCAAGGACTCAACAAGAGACCCAGTACTTC. It translates to CASSLARTQQETQYF.

This clonotype showed up just a few times. The chain links TRBV5-1 to TRBJ2-1; possibly TRBD1 or TRBD2 for D (5 bases each). Germline values: CDR1 SGHRS, CDR2 YFSETQ. CDR3 length: 18 amino acids. Trimming took off 0 bases at V and 7 bases at J, with 23 bases between the two ends. The CDR3 coding sequence is TGCGCCAGCAGCTTGGTCCCACCTCGCCGGGACCAGAGTAATGAGCAGTTCTTC. It encodes CASSLVPPRRDQSNEQFF.

There are a few counts of this clonotype. The chain carries TRBV20-1 and TRBJ1-4; 7 bases fit TRBD1. Looked up from germline, CDR1 is DFQATT and CDR2 is SNEGSKA (reference sequence). V lost 7 bases and J lost 5; bases outside the gene matches: 10. The CDR3 contains 14 residues. For the CDR3, the DNA is TGCAGTGTAAGGGAGACAGGGCGAAATGAAAAACTGTTTTTT. This translates into CSVRETGRNEKLFF.

This clonotype was recorded many times. This rearrangement joins TRBV7-9 to TRBJ1-1, with a possible D match to TRBD1 (5 bases). The germline gives CDR1 SEHNR, CDR2 FQNEAQ (reference sequence). V was pared by 11 bases and J by 7 bases, with 17 bases between. The CDR3 has 12 amino acids. The CDR3 region is CAVRRGPGEAFF. The CDR3 DNA reads as TGTGCCGTACGTCGGGGCCCGGGTGAAGCTTTCTTT.

In its sample, this clonotype was seen a few times. This rearrangement joins TRBV6-2 or TRBV6-3 to TRBJ2-1, with 10 bases lining up with TRBD1. V lost 2 bases to trimming and J lost 4 bases; unmatched junction nucleotides: 5. CDR3 length: 16 residues. Germline assignment: CDR1 MNHEY and CDR2 SVGEGT. CDR3 region: CASSYVGGQGYNEQFF. Here the CDR3 DNA reads TGTGCCAGCAGTTACGTAGGGGGACAGGGGTACAATGAGCAGTTCTTC.